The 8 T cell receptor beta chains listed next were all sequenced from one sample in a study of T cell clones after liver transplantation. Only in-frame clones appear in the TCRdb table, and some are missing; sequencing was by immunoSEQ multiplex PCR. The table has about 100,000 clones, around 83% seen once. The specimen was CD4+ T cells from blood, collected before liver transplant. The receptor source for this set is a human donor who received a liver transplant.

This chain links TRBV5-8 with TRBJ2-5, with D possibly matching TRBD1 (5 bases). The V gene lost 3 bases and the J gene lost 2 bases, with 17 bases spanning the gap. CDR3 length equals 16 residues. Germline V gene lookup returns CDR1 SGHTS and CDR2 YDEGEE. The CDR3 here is CASSSGHLPGQETQYF. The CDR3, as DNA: TGTGCCAGCAGCTCCGGACACCTTCCCGGTCAAGAGACCCAGTACTTC.

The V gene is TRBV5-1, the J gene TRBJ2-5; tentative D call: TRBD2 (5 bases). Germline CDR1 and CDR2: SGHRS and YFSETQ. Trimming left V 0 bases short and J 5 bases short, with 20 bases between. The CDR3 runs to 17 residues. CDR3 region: CASSLGQRARARETQYF. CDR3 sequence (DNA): TGCGCCAGCAGCTTGGGGCAGAGGGCTAGGGCCCGGGAGACCCAGTACTTC.

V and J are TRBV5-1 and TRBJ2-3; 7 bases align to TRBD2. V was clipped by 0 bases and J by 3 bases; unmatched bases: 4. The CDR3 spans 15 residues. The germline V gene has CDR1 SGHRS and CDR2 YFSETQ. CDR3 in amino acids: CASSLGGSNTDTQYF. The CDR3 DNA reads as TGCGCCAGCAGCTTGGGCGGGAGTAATACAGATACGCAGTATTTT.

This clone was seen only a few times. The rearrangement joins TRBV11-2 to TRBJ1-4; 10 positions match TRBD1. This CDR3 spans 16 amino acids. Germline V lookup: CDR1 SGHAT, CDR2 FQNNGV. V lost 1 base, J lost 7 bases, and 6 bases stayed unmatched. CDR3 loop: CASSLGRQGAFEKLFF. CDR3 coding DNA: TGTGCCAGCAGCTTAGGCAGACAGGGGGCGTTTGAAAAACTGTTTTTT. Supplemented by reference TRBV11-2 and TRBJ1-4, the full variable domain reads EAGVAQSPRYKIIEKRQSVAFWCNPISGHATLYWYQQILGQGPKLLIQFQNNGVVDDSQLPKDRFSAERLKGVDSTLKIQPAKLEDSAVYLCASSLGRQGAFEKLFFGSGTQLSVL.

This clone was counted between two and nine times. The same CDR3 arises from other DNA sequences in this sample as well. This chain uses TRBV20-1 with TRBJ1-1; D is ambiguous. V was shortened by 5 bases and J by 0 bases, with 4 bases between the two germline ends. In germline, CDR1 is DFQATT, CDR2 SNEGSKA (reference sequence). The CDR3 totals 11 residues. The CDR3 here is CSAVLNTEAFF. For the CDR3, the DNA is TGCAGTGCTGTCTTGAACACTGAAGCTTTCTTT.

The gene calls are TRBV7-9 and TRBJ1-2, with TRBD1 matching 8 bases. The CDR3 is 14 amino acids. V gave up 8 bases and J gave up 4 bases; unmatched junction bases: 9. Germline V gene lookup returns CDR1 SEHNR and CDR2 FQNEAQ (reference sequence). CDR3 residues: CASVRQGAGYGYTF. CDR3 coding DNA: TGTGCCAGCGTACGTCAGGGGGCCGGCTATGGCTACACCTTC.

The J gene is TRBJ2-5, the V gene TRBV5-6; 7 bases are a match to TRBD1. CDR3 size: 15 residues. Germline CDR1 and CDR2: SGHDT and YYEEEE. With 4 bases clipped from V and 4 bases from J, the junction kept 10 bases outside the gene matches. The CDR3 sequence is CASSAWAKGAETQYF. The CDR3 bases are TGTGCCAGCAGCGCCTGGGCGAAGGGGGCAGAGACCCAGTACTTC.

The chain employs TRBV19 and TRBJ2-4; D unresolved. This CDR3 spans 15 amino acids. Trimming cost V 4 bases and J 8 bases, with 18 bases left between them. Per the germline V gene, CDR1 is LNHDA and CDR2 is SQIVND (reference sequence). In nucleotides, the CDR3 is TGTGCCAGTAGTACCCGACCCCTATCTGGGGACATTCAGTACTTC. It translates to CASSTRPLSGDIQYF.